This T cell receptor (beta chain) was found in a study of CD8+ T cells in alopecia areata. Broader study findings: Shared TCR sequences were less clear between patients than in mice, possibly partly from HLA diversity. Lesional scalp, especially alopecia totalis/universalis, showed higher clonality than normal scalp. Scalp sample data also include resident alphabeta T cells from normal skin.

The V gene's germline CDR1 is LNHNV and CDR2 YYDKDF (reference sequence). Trimming stripped 0 bases from V and 13 bases from J, with 18 bases between. The CDR3 consists of 14 residues. Details on this clone: Its antigen is not known.

Following RNA extraction, reverse transcription yielded cDNA that acted as the sequencing template. Clones were sequenced by immunoSEQ multiplex PCR, and TCRdb holds only the in-frame ones, with some missing. The sample consists of 95,000 to 110,000 clones, less than 70% of them appearing once. The specimen was CD4+ T cells sorted from blood. The V gene is TRBV15, the J gene TRBJ1-2, with D tentatively TRBD1 (5 bases). The receptor was derived from a human donor in good health. The CDR3 region has the DNA TGTGCCACCAGCAGAGATCCGGACATGCCGATCCGCACCTTC. Translating it yields CATSRDPDMPIRTF.